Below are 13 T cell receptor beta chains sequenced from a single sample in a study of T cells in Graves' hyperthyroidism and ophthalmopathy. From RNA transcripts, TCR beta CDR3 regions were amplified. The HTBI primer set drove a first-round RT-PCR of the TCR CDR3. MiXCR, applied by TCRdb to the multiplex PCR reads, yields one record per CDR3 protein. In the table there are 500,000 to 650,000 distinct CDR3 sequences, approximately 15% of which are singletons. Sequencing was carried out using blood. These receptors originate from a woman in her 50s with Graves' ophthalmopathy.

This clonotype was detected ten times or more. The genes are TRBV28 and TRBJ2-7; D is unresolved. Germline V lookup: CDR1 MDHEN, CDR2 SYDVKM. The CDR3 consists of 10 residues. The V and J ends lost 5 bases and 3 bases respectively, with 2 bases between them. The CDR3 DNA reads TGTGCCAGCAGTAACTACGAGCAGTACTTC. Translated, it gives CASSNYEQYF.

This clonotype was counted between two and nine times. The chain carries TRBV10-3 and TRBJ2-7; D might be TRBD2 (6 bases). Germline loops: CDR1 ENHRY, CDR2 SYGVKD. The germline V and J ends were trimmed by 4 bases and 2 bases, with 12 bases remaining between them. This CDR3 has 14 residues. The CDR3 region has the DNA TGTGCCATCAGTGGCGGGACCGAGACCTACGAGCAGTACTTC. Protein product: CAISGGTETYEQYF.

The CDR3 DNA reads as TGTGCCAGCAAGGGGACCGTGCTCTACGAGCAGTACTTC. It encodes CASKGTVLYEQYF. The chain uses TRBV28 and TRBJ2-7; D is tentatively TRBD1 or TRBD2 (5 bases each). Trimming cost V 7 bases and J 3 bases, with 13 bases left between them. The CDR3 is 13 amino acids. Germline CDR1 and CDR2: MDHEN and SYDVKM.

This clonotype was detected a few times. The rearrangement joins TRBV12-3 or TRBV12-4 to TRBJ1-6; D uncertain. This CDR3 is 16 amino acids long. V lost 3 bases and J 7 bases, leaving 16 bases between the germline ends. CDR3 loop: CASSLSGEGRNSPLHF. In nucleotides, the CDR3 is TGTGCCAGCAGTTTGTCGGGAGAAGGTCGGAATTCACCCCTCCACTTT.

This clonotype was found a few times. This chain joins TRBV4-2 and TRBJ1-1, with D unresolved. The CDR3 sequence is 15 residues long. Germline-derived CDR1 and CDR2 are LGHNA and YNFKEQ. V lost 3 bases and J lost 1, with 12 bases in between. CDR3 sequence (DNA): TGTGCCAGCAGCCATGAAGAGGGTAAGAACACTGAAGCTTTCTTT. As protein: CASSHEEGKNTEAFF.

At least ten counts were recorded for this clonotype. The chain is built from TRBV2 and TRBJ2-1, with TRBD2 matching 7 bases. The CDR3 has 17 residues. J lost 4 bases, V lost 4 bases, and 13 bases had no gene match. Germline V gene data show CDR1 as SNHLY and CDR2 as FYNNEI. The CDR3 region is CASSVITGNSGYNEQFF. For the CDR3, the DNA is TGTGCCAGCAGTGTAATAACGGGGAATAGCGGGTACAATGAGCAGTTCTTC.

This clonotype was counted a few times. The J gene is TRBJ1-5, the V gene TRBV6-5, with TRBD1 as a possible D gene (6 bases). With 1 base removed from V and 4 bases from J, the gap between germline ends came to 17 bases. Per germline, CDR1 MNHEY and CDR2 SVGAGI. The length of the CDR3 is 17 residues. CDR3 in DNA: TGTGCCAGCAGTTACTACCCCCTGCAGGGGAGGAATCAGCCCCAGCATTTT. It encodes CASSYYPLQGRNQPQHF.

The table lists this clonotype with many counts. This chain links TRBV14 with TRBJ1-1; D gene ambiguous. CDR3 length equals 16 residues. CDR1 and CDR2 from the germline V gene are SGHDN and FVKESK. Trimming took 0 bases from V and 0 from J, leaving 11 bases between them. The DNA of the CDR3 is TGTGCCAGCAGCCAAGATATCGGGCGCATGAACACTGAAGCTTTCTTT. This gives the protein CASSQDIGRMNTEAFF.

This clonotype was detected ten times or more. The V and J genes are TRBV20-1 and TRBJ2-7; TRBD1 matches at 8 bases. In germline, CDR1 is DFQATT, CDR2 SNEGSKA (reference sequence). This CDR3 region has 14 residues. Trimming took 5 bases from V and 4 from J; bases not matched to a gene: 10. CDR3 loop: CSASQPGGTYEQYF. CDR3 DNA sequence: TGCAGTGCTTCTCAGCCAGGGGGCACGTACGAGCAGTACTTC.

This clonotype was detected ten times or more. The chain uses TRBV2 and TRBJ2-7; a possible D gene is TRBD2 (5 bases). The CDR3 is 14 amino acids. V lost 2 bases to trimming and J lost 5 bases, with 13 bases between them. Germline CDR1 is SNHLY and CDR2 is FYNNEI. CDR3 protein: CASSESGLRNEQYF. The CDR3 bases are TGTGCCAGCAGTGAATCGGGGTTAAGGAACGAGCAGTACTTC.

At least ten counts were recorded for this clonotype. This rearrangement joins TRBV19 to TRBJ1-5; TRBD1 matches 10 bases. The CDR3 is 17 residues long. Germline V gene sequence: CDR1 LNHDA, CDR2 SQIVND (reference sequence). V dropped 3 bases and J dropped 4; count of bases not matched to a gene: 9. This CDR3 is CASSIETRTGGNQPQHF. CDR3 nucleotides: TGTGCCAGTAGTATCGAAACTCGGACAGGGGGGAATCAGCCCCAGCATTTT.

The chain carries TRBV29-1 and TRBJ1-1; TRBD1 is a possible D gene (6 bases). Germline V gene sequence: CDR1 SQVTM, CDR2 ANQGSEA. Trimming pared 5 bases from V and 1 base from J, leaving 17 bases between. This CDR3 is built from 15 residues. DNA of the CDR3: TGCAGCGTTAAAAAAGGGGGGGGACAGAACACTGAAGCTTTCTTT. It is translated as CSVKKGGGQNTEAFF.

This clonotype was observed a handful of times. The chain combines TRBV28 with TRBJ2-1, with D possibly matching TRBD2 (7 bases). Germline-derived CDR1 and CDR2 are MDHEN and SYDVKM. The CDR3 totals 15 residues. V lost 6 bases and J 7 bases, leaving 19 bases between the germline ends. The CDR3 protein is CASSRGAPLGNEQFF. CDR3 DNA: TGTGCCAGCAGCCGGGGGGCTCCCCTAGGTAATGAGCAGTTCTTC.